The rows below give T cell receptor beta chains drawn from one sample of a study of CD8 T cells in Susac syndrome. TCRdb processed the immunoSEQ multiplex PCR reads anew with MiXCR; each CDR3 protein has one entry. The repertoire has over 95,000 distinct CDR3 sequences, around 90% of them found once; the top ten carry approximately 0.13%. Source material: CD4+ T cells from PBMCs. The receptor source for this set is a human donor in good health. Both conserved end residues are part of each CDR3. A D gene is named only where the DNA matches it firmly. A clone size is listed for some rows: how often the clone was seen (once, few, many), or a class if it is expanded.

V	D	J	size	CDR3	DNA
TRBV29-1	-	TRBJ2-7	-	CSASHGTSEGEQYF	TGCAGCGCCTCACATGGGACCTCGGAGGGCGAGCAGTACTTC
TRBV7-9	TRBD1	TRBJ1-5	-	CASSSMDRISNQPQHF	TGTGCCAGCAGCTCCATGGACAGGATTAGCAATCAGCCCCAGCATTTT
TRBV29-1	-	TRBJ1-2	-	CSAEGPQGYTF	TGCAGCGCCGAGGGCCCACAGGGCTACACCTTC
TRBV25-1	TRBD1	TRBJ1-1	-	CASSAFSGTANTEAFF	TGTGCCAGCAGTGCTTTTTCCGGGACAGCAAACACTGAAGCTTTCTTT
TRBV29-1	-	TRBJ2-1	-	CSVEGIYDNEQFF	TGCAGCGTTGAAGGTATTTACGACAATGAGCAGTTCTTC
TRBV7-3	-	TRBJ1-1	-	CASSRGLNFAEAFF	TGTGCCAGCAGCCGGGGATTAAATTTTGCTGAAGCTTTCTTT
TRBV20-1	TRBD2	TRBJ2-1	-	CSARAPRTRGGNEQFF	TGCAGTGCTAGAGCCCCGCGGACTAGAGGCGGCAATGAGCAGTTCTTC
TRBV6-5	-	TRBJ1-1	-	CASSLGGAGNTEAFF	TGTGCCAGCAGTCTAGGGGGGGCTGGGAACACTGAAGCTTTCTTT
TRBV6-5	TRBD1	TRBJ2-2	once	CASSYSRGTGMFGELFF	TGTGCCAGCAGTTATTCTAGGGGGACAGGGATGTTCGGGGAGCTGTTTTTT
TRBV10-3	-	TRBJ2-1	-	CAISGSGSSYNEQFF	TGTGCCATCAGTGGTAGCGGTAGCTCCTACAATGAGCAGTTCTTC
TRBV7-9	TRBD2	TRBJ2-5	-	CASSRGQLGEGVQETQYF	TGTGCCAGCAGCCGGGGCCAATTGGGGGAGGGTGTGCAAGAGACCCAGTACTTC
TRBV7-2	-	TRBJ1-2	-	CASSLARLGQIPNYGYTF	TGTGCCAGCAGCTTAGCTAGACTTGGACAGATCCCAAACTATGGCTACACCTTC
TRBV11-1	-	TRBJ2-7	-	CASSLWQGVNYEQYF	TGTGCCAGCAGCTTATGGCAAGGGGTGAACTACGAGCAGTACTTC
TRBV12-3/TRBV12-4	-	TRBJ1-1	-	CASSRGDYAEAFF	TGTGCCAGCAGTCGGGGGGATTACGCTGAAGCTTTCTTT
TRBV14	-	TRBJ1-1	-	CASSQVGLMNTEAFF	TGTGCCAGCAGCCAAGTGGGACTCATGAACACTGAAGCTTTCTTT
TRBV11-1	TRBD1	TRBJ1-3	-	CASSAQTGDRQNANSGNTIYF	TGTGCCAGCAGCGCCCAGACAGGGGACAGACAAAATGCAAACTCTGGAAACACCATATATTTT
TRBV18	-	TRBJ2-2	-	CASSPRDGIRGELFF	TGTGCCAGCTCACCACGAGACGGGATTAGGGGGGAGCTGTTTTTT
TRBV12-3/TRBV12-4	-	TRBJ2-3	-	CASSSERPATDTQYF	TGTGCCAGCAGCTCGGAGAGACCGGCCACAGATACGCAGTATTTT